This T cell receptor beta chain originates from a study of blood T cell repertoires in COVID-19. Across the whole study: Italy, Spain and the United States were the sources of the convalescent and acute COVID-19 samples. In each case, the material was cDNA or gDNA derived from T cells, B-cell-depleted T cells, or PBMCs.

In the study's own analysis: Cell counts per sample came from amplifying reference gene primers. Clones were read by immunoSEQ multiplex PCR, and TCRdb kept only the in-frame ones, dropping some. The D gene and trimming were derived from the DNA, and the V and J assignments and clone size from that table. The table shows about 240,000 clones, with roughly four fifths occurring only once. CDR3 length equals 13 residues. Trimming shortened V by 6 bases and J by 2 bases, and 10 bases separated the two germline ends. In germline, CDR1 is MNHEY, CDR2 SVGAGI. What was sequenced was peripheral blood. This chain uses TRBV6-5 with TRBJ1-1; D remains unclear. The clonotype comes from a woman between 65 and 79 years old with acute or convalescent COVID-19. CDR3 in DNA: TGTGCCAGCAGAAAGGCAGGAAACACTGAAGCTTTCTTT. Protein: CASRKAGNTEAFF.